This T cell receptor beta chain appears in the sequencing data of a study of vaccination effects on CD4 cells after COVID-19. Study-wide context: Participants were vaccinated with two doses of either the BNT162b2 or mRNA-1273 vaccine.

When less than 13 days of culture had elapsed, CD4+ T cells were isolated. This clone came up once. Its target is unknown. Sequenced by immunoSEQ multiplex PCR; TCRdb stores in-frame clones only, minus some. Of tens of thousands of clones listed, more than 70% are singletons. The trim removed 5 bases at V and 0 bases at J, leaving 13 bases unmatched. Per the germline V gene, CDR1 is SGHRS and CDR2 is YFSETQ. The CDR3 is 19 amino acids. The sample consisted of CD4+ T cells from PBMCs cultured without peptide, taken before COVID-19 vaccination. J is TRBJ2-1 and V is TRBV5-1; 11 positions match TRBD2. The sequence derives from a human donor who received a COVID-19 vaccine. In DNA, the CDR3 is TGCGCCAGCAGATCACTAGCGGGGGAAAAAAGAGACTCCTACAATGAGCAGTTCTTC. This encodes CASRSLAGEKRDSYNEQFF.